This TCR beta chain was retrieved from a study of cytomegalovirus exposure and HLA in healthy donors. A multiplex PCR was run with 60 Vbeta primers and 13 Jbeta primers. Sequencing was performed with immunoSEQ multiplex PCR; in TCRdb, only in-frame clones are kept and a portion is missing. Here the sample spans 100,000 to 150,000 clones, around 80% being singletons. In this sample, this clone turned up a few times. J was trimmed by 5 bases and V by 5 bases; bases with no gene match: 9. The germline V gene encodes CDR1 SGHAT and CDR2 FQDESV (reference sequence). This CDR3 has 16 amino acids. Sequencing was carried out using PBMCs. This sequence originates from a female donor in good health and CMV-seronegative. The chain joins TRBV11-1 to TRBJ2-4; 10 bases fit TRBD2. This chain's CDR3 is CASSTSGGEGENIQYF. CDR3 coding DNA: TGTGCCAGCAGCACCAGCGGGGGGGAAGGAGAAAACATTCAGTACTTC. The full variable domain, with the rest looked up from reference TRBV11-1 and TRBJ2-4, is EAEVAQSPRYKITEKSQAVAFWCDPISGHATLYWYRQILGQGPELLVQFQDESVVDDSQLPKDRFSAERLKGVDSTLKIQPAELGDSAMYLCASSTSGGEGENIQYFGAGTRLSVL.